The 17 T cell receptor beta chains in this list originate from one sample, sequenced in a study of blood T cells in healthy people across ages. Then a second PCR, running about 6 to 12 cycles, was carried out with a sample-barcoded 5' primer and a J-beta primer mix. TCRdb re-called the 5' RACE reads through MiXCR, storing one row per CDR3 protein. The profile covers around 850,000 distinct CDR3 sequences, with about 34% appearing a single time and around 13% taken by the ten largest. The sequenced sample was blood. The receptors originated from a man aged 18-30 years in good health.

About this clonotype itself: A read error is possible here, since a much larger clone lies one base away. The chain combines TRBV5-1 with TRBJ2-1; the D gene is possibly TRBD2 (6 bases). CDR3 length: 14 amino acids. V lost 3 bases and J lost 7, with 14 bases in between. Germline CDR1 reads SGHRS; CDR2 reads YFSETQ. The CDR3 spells CASSSDGGGNEQFF. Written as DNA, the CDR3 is TGCGCCAGCAGCTCGGACGGGGGTGGGAATGAGCAGTTCTTC.

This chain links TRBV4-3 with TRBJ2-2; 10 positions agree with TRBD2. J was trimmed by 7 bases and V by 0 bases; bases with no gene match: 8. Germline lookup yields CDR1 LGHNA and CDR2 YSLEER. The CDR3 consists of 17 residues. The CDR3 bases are TGCGCCAGCAGCCAAGATGTGAGCGGGGGGGCTCTCGGGGAGCTGTTTTTT. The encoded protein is CASSQDVSGGALGELFF.

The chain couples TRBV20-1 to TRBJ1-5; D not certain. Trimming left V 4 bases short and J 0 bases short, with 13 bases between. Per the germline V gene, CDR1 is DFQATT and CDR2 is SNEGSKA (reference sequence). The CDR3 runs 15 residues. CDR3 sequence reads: CSATETFYSNQPQHF. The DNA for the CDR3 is TGCAGTGCTACCGAGACATTTTATAGCAATCAGCCCCAGCATTTT.

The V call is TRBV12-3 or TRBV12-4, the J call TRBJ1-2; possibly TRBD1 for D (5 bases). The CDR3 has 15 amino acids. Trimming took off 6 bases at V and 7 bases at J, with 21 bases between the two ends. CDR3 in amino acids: CASSPTGQGSRGYTF. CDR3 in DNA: TGTGCCAGCAGCCCGACGGGCCAGGGTTCACGTGGCTACACCTTC.

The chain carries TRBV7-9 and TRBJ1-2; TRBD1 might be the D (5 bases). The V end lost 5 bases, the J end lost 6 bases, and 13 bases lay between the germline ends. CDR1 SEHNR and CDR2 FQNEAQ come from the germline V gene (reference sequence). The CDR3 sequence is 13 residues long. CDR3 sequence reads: CASSRAREDGYTF. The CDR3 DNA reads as TGTGCCAGCAGCCGGGCCAGGGAAGATGGCTACACCTTC.

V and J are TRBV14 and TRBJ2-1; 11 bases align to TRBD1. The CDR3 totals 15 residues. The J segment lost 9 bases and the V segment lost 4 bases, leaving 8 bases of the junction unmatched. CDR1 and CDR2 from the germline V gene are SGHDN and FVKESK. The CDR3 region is CASSLRTGGLSEQFF. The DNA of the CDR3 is TGTGCCAGCAGCCTTCGGACAGGGGGCCTTAGTGAGCAGTTCTTC.

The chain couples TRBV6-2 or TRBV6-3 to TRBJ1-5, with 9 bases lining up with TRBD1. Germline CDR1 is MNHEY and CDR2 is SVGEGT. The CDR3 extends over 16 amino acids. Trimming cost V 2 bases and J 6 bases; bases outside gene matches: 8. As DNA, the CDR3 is TGTGCCAGCAGTTACACGGTGACAGGGGGACGTCAGCCCCAGCATTTT. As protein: CASSYTVTGGRQPQHF.

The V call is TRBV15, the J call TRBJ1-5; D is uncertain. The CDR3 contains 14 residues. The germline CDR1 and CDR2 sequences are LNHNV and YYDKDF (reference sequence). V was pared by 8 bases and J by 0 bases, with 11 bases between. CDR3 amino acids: CATGVIYSNQPQHF. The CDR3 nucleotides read TGTGCCACCGGGGTCATCTATAGCAATCAGCCCCAGCATTTT.

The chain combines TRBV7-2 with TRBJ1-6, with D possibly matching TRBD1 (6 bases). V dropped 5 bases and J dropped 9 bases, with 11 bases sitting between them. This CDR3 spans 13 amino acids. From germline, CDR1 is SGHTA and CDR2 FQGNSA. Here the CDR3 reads CASSPRGFSPLHF. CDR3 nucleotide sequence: TGTGCCAGCAGCCCCAGGGGTTTTTCACCCCTCCACTTT.

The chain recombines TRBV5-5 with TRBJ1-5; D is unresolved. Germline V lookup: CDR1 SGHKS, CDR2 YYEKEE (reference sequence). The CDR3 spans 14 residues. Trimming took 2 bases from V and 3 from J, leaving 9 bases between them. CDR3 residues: CASSFGVLNQPQHF. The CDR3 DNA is TGTGCCAGCAGCTTCGGGGTGCTCAATCAGCCCCAGCATTTT.

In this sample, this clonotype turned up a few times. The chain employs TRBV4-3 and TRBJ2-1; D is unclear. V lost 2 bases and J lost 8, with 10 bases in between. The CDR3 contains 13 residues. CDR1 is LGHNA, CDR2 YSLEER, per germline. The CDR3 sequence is CASSQQGKYEQFF. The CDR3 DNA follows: TGCGCCAGCAGCCAACAAGGGAAGTATGAGCAGTTCTTC.

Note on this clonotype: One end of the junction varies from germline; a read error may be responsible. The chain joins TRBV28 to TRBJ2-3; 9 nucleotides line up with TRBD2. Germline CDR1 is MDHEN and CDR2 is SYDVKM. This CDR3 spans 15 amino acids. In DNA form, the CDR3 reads TGTGCCAGCAGCCTGCGGGGGGGCCGGACAGATATGCAGTATTTT. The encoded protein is CASSLRGGRTDMQYF.

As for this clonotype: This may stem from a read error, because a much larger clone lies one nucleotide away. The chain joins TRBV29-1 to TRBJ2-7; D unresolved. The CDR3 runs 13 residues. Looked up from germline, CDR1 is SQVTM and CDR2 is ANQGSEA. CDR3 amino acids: CSVNTEISHEQYF. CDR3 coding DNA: TGCAGCGTAAACACGGAAATCTCCCACGAGCAGTACTTC.

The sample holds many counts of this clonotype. The CDR3 here is CASTGGTSTDTQYF. The DNA of the CDR3 is TGCGCCAGCACCGGCGGAACCAGCACAGATACGCAGTATTTT. The chain has TRBV5-1 and TRBJ2-3; D call uncertain. This CDR3 has 14 amino acids. Germline V gene lookup returns CDR1 SGHRS and CDR2 YFSETQ. Trimming removed 6 bases at V and 0 bases at J, with 11 bases between.

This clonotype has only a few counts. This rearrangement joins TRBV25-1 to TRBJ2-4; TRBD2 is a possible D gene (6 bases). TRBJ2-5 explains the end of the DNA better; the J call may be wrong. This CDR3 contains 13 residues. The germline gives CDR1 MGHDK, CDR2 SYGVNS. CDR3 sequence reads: CASSDASSGTQYF. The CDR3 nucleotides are TGTGCCAGCAGTGACGCGAGTAGCGGGACCCAGTACTTC.

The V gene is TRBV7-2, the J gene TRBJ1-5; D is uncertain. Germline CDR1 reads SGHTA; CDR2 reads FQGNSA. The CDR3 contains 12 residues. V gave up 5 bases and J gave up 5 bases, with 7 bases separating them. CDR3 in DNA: TGTGCCAGCAGCCCGCTTTATCAGCCCCAGCATTTT. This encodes CASSPLYQPQHF.

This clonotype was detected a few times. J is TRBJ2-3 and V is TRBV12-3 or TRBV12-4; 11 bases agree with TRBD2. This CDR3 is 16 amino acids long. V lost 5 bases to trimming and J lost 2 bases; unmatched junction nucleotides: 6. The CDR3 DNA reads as TGTGCCAGCAGTCCACTAGCGGGGGCTCACACAGATACGCAGTATTTT. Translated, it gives CASSPLAGAHTDTQYF.